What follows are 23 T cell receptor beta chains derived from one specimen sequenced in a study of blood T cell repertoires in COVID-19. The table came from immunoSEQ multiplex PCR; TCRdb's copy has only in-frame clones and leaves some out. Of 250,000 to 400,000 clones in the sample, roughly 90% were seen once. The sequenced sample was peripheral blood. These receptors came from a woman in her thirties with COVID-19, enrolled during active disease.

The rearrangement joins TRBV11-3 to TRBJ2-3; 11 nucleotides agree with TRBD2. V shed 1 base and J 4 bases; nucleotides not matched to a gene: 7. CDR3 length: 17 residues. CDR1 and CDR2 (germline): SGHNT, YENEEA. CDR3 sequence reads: CASSLAGTSGSPDTQYF. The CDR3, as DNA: TGTGCCAGCAGCTTAGCAGGAACTAGCGGGAGTCCAGATACGCAGTATTTT.

CDR3 region: CASSRIQGGEGTQYF. In DNA, the CDR3 is TGTGCCAGCAGCCGGATACAGGGGGGGGAAGGTACGCAGTATTTT. The genes are TRBV5-4 and TRBJ2-3; a weak D match, TRBD1 (8 bases). The V gene's germline CDR1 is SGHNT and CDR2 YYREEE (reference sequence). The CDR3 is 15 residues long. V lost 4 bases to trimming and J lost 8 bases, with 20 bases between them.

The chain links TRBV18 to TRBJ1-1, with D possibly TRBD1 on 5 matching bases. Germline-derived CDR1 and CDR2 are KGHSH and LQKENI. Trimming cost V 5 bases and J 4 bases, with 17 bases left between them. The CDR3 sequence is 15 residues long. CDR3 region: CASSASQVRGTEAFF. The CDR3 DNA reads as TGTGCCAGCTCAGCCTCCCAGGTTAGGGGCACTGAAGCTTTCTTT.

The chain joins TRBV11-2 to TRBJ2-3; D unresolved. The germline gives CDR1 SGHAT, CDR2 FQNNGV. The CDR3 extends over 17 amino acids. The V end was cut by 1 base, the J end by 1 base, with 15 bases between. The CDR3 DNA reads TGTGCCAGCAGCTTAGCCCTCCGCGTTCCCCGCACAGATACGCAGTATTTT. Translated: CASSLALRVPRTDTQYF.

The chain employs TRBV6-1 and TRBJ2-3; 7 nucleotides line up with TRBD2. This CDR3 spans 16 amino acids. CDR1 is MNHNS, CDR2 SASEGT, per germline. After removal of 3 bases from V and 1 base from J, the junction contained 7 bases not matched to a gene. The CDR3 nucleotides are TGTGCCAGCAGTGACCTCGGGGGGTTGGGCACAGATACGCAGTATTTT. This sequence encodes CASSDLGGLGTDTQYF.

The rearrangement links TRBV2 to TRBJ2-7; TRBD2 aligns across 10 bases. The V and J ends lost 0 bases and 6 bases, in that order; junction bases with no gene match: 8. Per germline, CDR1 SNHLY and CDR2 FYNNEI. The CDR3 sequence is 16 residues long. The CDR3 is CASSEAASGSRREQYF. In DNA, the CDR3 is TGTGCCAGCAGTGAAGCGGCTAGCGGGAGCAGACGCGAGCAGTACTTC.

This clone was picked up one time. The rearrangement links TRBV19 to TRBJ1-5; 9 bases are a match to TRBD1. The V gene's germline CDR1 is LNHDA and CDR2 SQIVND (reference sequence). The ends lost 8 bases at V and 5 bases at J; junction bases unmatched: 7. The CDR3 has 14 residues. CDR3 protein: CASSAGQGYQPQHF. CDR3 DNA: TGTGCCAGTTCGGCGGGACAGGGCTATCAGCCCCAGCATTTT.

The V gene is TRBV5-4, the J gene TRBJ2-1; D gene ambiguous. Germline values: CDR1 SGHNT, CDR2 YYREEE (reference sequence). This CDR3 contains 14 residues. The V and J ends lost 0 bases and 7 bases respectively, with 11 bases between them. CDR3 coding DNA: TGTGCCAGCAGCTTGGGATTGGCGGCTAATGAGCAGTTCTTC. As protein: CASSLGLAANEQFF.

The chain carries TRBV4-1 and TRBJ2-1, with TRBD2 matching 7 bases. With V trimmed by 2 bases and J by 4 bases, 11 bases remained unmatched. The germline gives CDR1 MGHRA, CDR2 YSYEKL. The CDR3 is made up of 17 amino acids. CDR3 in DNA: TGCGCCAGCAGCCAACCCGGAGGGGAGGGCCTTTACAATGAGCAGTTCTTC. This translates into CASSQPGGEGLYNEQFF.

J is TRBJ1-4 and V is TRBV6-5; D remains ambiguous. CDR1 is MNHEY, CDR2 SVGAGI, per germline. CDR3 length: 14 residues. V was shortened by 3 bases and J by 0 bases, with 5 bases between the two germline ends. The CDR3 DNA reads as TGTGCCAGCAGTTATCTAGCAACTAATGAAAAACTGTTTTTT. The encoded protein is CASSYLATNEKLFF.

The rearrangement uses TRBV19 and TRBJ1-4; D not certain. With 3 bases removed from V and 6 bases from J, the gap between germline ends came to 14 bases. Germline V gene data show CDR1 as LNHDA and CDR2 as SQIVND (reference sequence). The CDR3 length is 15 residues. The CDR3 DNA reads TGTGCCAGTAGTATGAACCGAGGGCTGTATGAAAAACTGTTTTTT. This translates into CASSMNRGLYEKLFF.

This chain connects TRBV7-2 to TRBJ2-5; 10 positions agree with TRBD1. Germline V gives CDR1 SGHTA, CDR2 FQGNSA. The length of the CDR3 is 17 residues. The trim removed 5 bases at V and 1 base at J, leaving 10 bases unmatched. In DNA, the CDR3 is TGTGCCAGCAGCCTTATAGGGACAGGGGCATTCCAAGAGACCCAGTACTTC. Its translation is CASSLIGTGAFQETQYF.

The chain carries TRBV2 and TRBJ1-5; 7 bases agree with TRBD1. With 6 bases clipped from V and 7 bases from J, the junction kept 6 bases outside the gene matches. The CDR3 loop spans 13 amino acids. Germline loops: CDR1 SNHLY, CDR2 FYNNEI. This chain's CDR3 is CASSKTGNQPQHF. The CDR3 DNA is TGTGCCAGCAGCAAGACAGGGAACCAGCCCCAGCATTTT.

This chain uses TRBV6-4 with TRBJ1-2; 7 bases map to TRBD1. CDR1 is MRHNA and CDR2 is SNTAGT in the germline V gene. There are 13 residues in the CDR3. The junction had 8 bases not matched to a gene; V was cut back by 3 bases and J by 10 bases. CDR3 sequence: CASSESGQSIYTF. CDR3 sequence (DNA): TGTGCCAGCAGTGAGTCGGGACAGAGCATCTACACCTTC.

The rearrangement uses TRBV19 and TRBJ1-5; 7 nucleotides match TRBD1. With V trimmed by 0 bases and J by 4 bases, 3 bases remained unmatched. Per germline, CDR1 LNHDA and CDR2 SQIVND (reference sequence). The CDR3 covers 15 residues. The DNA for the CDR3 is TGTGCCAGTAGTATAGACGGGACAGCAAATCAGCCCCAGCATTTT. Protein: CASSIDGTANQPQHF.

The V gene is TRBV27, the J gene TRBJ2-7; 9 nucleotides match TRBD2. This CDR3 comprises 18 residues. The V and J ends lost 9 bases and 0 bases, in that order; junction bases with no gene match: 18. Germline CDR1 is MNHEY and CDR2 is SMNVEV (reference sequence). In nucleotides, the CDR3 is TGTGCCAGTTGGCGGGCCCTCGGCGCTAGCGGGAACTCCTACGAGCAGTACTTC. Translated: CASWRALGASGNSYEQYF.

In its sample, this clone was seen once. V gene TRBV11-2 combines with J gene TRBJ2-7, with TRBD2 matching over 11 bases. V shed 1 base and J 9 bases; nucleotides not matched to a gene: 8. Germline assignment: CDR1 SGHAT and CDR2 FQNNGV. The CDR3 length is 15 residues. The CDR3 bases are TGTGCCAGCAGCTTAGTTAGCGGGAGGGTCCAGGTGCAGTACTTC. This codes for CASSLVSGRVQVQYF. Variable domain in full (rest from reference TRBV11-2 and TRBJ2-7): EAGVAQSPRYKIIEKRQSVAFWCNPISGHATLYWYQQILGQGPKLLIQFQNNGVVDDSQLPKDRFSAERLKGVDSTLKIQPAKLEDSAVYLCASSLVSGRVQVQYFGPGTRLTVT.

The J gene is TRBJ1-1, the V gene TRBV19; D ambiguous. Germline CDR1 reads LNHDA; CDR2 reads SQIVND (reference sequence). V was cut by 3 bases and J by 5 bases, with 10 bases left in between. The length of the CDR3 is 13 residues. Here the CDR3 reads CASSIIGETEAFF. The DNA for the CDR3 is TGTGCCAGTAGTATTATTGGGGAGACTGAAGCTTTCTTT.

CDR3 bases: TGTGCCAGCAGCCCATCTTCCAGCGGGAGGGCTGAGGGGTACGAGCAGTACTTC. The encoded protein is CASSPSSSGRAEGYEQYF. This chain uses TRBV3-1 (or the pseudogene TRBV3-2) with TRBJ2-7; 10 bases agree with TRBD2. Germline assignment: CDR1 LGHDT and CDR2 YNNKEL (reference sequence). The V and J ends lost 4 bases and 4 bases, in that order; junction bases with no gene match: 16. The CDR3 consists of 18 residues.

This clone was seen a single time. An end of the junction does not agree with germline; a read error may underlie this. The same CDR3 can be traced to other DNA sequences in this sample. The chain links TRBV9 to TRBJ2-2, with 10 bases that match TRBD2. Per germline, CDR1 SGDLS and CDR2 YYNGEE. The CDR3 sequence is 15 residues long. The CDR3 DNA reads TGTGCCAGCAGTGTAGCGGGAGGACCCACCGGGGAGCTGTTTTTT. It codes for CASSVAGGPTGELFF.

The CDR3 DNA reads TGTGCCTTGACAGGGGCACCGAGCAATGAGCAGTTCTTC. This encodes CALTGAPSNEQFF. The chain uses TRBV30 and TRBJ2-1; 8 nucleotides align to TRBD1. V was pared by 7 bases and J by 6 bases, with 8 bases of the junction left unmatched. The CDR3 has 13 residues. The germline V gene has CDR1 GTSNPN and CDR2 SVGIG (reference sequence). Complete variable domain (other parts from reference TRBV30 and TRBJ2-1): SQTIHQWPATLVQPVGSPLSLECTVEGTSNPNLYWYRQAAGRGLQLLFYSVGIGQISSEVPQNLSASRPQDRQFILSSKKLLLSDSGFYLCALTGAPSNEQFFGPGTRLTVL.

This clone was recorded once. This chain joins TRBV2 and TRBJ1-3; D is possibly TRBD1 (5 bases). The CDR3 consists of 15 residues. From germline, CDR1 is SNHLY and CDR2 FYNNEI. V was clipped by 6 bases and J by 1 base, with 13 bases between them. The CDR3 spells CASSAHTGSGNTIYF. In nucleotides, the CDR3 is TGTGCCAGCAGCGCCCATACAGGTTCTGGAAACACCATATATTTT.

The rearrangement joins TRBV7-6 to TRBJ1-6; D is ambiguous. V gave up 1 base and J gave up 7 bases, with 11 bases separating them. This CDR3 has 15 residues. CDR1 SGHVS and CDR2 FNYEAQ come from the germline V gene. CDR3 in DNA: TGTGCCAGCAGCTTAGGGGGAGACCTGAATTCACCCCTCCACTTT. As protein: CASSLGGDLNSPLHF.